This is a list of T cell receptor beta chains from one sample in a study of cytomegalovirus exposure and HLA in healthy donors. Profiling relied on immunoSEQ multiplex PCR, and the TCRdb table lists in-frame clones only, not all of them. The profile shows 95,000 to 150,000 clones, under 90% of them singletons. Input material: PBMCs. The receptors originated from a woman in her twenties or thirties in good health and CMV-seronegative. CDR3s include the opening cysteine and the closing phenylalanine or tryptophan. D genes are given only for firm matches. The listing skips clone size in some rows; elsewhere it reads once, few, many or a size class.

d_gene	abundance	v_gene	j_gene	CDR3aa	CDR3nt
-	-	TRBV7-8	TRBJ2-3	CASSAGQSTDTQYF	TGTGCCAGCAGCGCCGGACAGAGCACAGATACGCAGTATTTT
TRBD2	-	TRBV5-4	TRBJ2-5	CASSLLTSGGRYQETQYF	TGTGCCAGCAGCTTGTTGACTAGCGGGGGCCGGTACCAAGAGACCCAGTACTTC
TRBD2	few	TRBV28	TRBJ2-1	CASSLGGVSYNEQFF	TGTGCCAGCAGCCTCGGGGGGGTGTCCTACAATGAGCAGTTCTTC
TRBD1	-	TRBV19	TRBJ1-1	CASSINRQGNTEAFF	TGTGCCAGTAGTATAAATAGACAGGGAAACACTGAAGCTTTCTTT
TRBD2	-	TRBV5-6	TRBJ2-2	CASSLALAGVNTGELFF	TGTGCCAGCAGCTTGGCCTTAGCGGGGGTGAACACCGGGGAGCTGTTTTTT
TRBD2	-	TRBV18	TRBJ2-1	CASSPPAGGHYNEQFF	TGTGCCAGCTCACCACCAGCGGGGGGCCACTACAATGAGCAGTTCTTC
TRBD1	-	TRBV5-6	TRBJ2-7	CASSFGDRVYEQYF	TGTGCCAGCAGCTTTGGGGACAGAGTCTACGAGCAGTACTTC
-	-	TRBV19	TRBJ2-5	CASSTPAGQRQETQYF	TGTGCCAGTAGTACCCCGGCCGGACAGCGCCAAGAGACCCAGTACTTC
-	once	TRBV20-1	TRBJ2-1	CSARGLNEQFF	TGCAGTGCTAGAGGTCTGAATGAGCAGTTCTTC
-	-	TRBV5-4	TRBJ1-4	CASSLGRDFNEKLFF	TGTGCCAGCAGCTTGGGGCGGGATTTTAATGAAAAACTGTTTTTT
TRBD1	-	TRBV9	TRBJ2-7	CASSRTGSNEQYF	TGTGCCAGCAGTCGGACAGGGAGTAACGAGCAGTACTTC
-	-	TRBV9	TRBJ2-2	CASNGLGTGELFF	TGTGCCAGCAATGGACTGGGCACCGGGGAGCTGTTTTTT
TRBD1	-	TRBV11-3	TRBJ2-5	CASSAGQGEVETQYF	TGTGCCAGCAGCGCGGGACAGGGAGAGGTGGAGACCCAGTACTTC
-	-	TRBV6-5	TRBJ1-2	CASSSKSGGVYGYTF	TGTGCCAGCAGTTCCAAGAGTGGAGGCGTCTATGGCTACACCTTC
TRBD2	-	TRBV7-2	TRBJ2-3	CASSSLTSGVTDTQYF	TGTGCCAGCAGCTCGCTAACTAGCGGGGTCACAGATACGCAGTATTTT
-	-	TRBV4-3	TRBJ2-7	CASSQDSIGGYEQYF	TGCGCCAGCAGCCAAGATTCGATCGGCGGTTACGAGCAGTACTTC
TRBD1	-	TRBV6-5	TRBJ1-2	CASRGTALYGYTF	TGTGCCAGCAGGGGGACAGCCCTCTATGGCTACACCTTC
TRBD1	-	TRBV30	TRBJ1-6	CAWSVLGTDYNSPLHF	TGTGCCTGGAGTGTATTGGGGACAGATTATAATTCACCCCTCCACTTT
-	-	TRBV7-9	TRBJ1-1	CASSLATGVDEAFF	TGTGCCAGCAGCTTGGCCACGGGGGTTGATGAAGCTTTCTTT
-	-	TRBV21-1	TRBJ2-2	CASSKGGTGSPGELFF	TGTGCCAGCAGCAAAGGCGGGACAGGGAGTCCCGGGGAGCTGTTTTTT
-	-	TRBV23-1	TRBJ2-7	CASSQSKDSRSYEQYF	TGCGCCAGCAGTCAATCGAAGGACTCCCGCTCCTACGAGCAGTACTTC
-	-	TRBV5-1	TRBJ1-1	CASSFGGASTEAFF	TGCGCCAGCAGCTTCGGTGGGGCATCCACTGAAGCTTTCTTT
-	-	TRBV27	TRBJ1-2	CASGRSRDYGYTF	TGTGCCAGCGGCAGGTCGCGGGATTATGGCTACACCTTC
-	-	TRBV5-4	TRBJ2-7	CASSLGTNYEQYF	TGTGCCAGCAGCTTGGGGACTAACTACGAGCAGTACTTC
TRBD1	-	TRBV7-2	TRBJ1-4	CASSPTRQGAIEKLFF	TGTGCCAGCAGCCCCACCCGGCAGGGGGCAATTGAAAAACTGTTTTTT
-	-	TRBV5-1	TRBJ1-5	CASSLETGVGQPQHF	TGCGCCAGCAGCTTGGAGACGGGGGTGGGTCAGCCCCAGCATTTT
-	-	TRBV2	TRBJ2-7	CATWQGSSEQYF	TGTGCCACTTGGCAGGGATCTAGCGAGCAGTACTTC
-	-	TRBV6-1	TRBJ1-5	CASSRQANQPQHF	TGTGCCAGCAGCAGACAGGCGAATCAGCCCCAGCATTTT
-	once	TRBV9	TRBJ1-2	CASSVHGGGYTF	TGTGCCAGCAGCGTACATGGCGGTGGCTACACCTTC
TRBD1	-	TRBV5-1	TRBJ1-2	CASSLGTGYGYTF	TGCGCCAGCAGCTTGGGGACAGGCTATGGCTACACCTTC
TRBD1	once	TRBV20-1	TRBJ1-1	CSPSTGGKAFF	TGCAGTCCATCGACAGGGGGAAAGGCTTTCTTT
TRBD1	-	TRBV19	TRBJ2-7	CASSPSGTGSYEQYF	TGTGCCAGTAGCCCTTCGGGGACAGGGTCCTACGAGCAGTACTTC
-	-	TRBV7-2	TRBJ2-3	CASSLRRAGSTDTQYF	TGTGCCAGCAGCTTACGTCGGGCGGGGAGCACAGATACGCAGTATTTT
TRBD1	many	TRBV10-3	TRBJ1-1	CAITPTGGEAFF	TGTGCCATCACCCCGACAGGGGGCGAAGCTTTCTTT
-	-	TRBV5-6	TRBJ2-7	CASRGMGRGAVDEQYF	TGTGCCAGCAGAGGGATGGGCAGGGGCGCAGTCGACGAGCAGTACTTC
-	-	TRBV2	TRBJ2-7	CASTYRNTGDEQYF	TGTGCCAGCACGTACAGGAACACGGGGGACGAGCAGTACTTC
-	once	TRBV19	TRBJ2-5	CASNRGGAETQYF	TGTGCCAGTAACAGAGGGGGGGCAGAGACCCAGTACTTC
-	-	TRBV7-2	TRBJ1-4	CASSFSTNEKLFF	TGTGCCAGCAGCTTCTCAACTAATGAAAAACTGTTTTTT
TRBD1	-	TRBV11-2	TRBJ1-3	CASSRNQGARGNTIYF	TGTGCCAGCAGCCGTAACCAGGGGGCTCGGGGAAACACCATATATTTT
TRBD2	-	TRBV15	TRBJ2-7	CATSDFAGGSSEQYF	TGTGCCACCAGCGACTTCGCGGGGGGCTCCTCCGAGCAGTACTTC